The rows below give T cell receptor beta chains drawn from one sample of a study of blood T cell repertoires in COVID-19. Profiled with immunoSEQ multiplex PCR; TCRdb holds only in-frame clones, not every one. The profile shows about 150,000 clones, around 87% of them singletons. The sample taken for sequencing was peripheral blood. These receptors came from a man between 18 and 29 years old with COVID-19, enrolled during active disease. CDR3s include the opening cysteine and the closing phenylalanine or tryptophan.

v_call,cdr3_aa
TRBV5-1,CASSFGGSYNEQFF
TRBV21-1,CATWTGGSQPQHF
TRBV19,CASSPLTGIYEQYF
TRBV6-5,CASSRGPFSTDTQYF
TRBV20-1,CSASVRFEPQHF
TRBV19,CASSIRTGEGDIQYF
TRBV27,CASSPDRAGGNEQFF
TRBV24-1,CATSDSWTSGIDTQYF
TRBV5-1,CASSRTGTESSYEQYF
TRBV15,CATSRDPQASYLPNEQFF
TRBV4-1,CASSQPLGGARYEQFF
TRBV7-8,CASGDKAYEQYF
TRBV7-9,CASSLAREGETQYF
TRBV7-8,CASSVTSGLYNEQFF
TRBV10-3,CAISGTDRVGETQYF
TRBV5-1,CASSLVGRQANYGYTF